The 16 T cell receptor beta chains below were found in one sample sequenced in a study of OX40 agonist ivuxolimab in advanced cancers. Libraries were built with the immunoSEQ multiplex PCR assay. The table was pulled from immuneACCESS by TCRdb, which kept in-frame rearrangements only. Such tables lose some clones; where checked, under half of the loss comes from unresolved V genes, and the rest has no known cause. Present in this sample are 40,000 to 60,000 clones, 81% of which were seen just once. The top ten constitute approximately 6.1% of the sample. Sequenced here: CD4+ or CD8+ T cells sorted from blood, sampled in a trial of the OX40 agonist ivuxolimab. Source of these receptors: an adult with an advanced solid tumor such as melanoma, head and neck, liver or kidney cancer.

The chain joins TRBV7-9 to TRBJ2-1, with TRBD1 matching 7 bases. CDR1 SEHNR and CDR2 FQNEAQ come from the germline V gene (reference sequence). The CDR3 is 15 amino acids. V gave up 5 bases and J gave up 4 bases; unmatched junction bases: 8. The CDR3 region has the DNA TGTGCCAGCAGCCCCGGACAGGTGAGATACAATGAGCAGTTCTTC. Translated: CASSPGQVRYNEQFF.

The chain uses TRBV15 and TRBJ2-3; tentative D call: TRBD1 (5 bases). The CDR3 has 13 amino acids. Trimming stripped 7 bases from V and 2 bases from J, with 10 bases between. Germline V gene lookup returns CDR1 LNHNV and CDR2 YYDKDF (reference sequence). The CDR3 coding sequence is TGTGCCACCATGGGCAGGGCCACAGATACGCAGTATTTT. It is translated as CATMGRATDTQYF.

The chain joins TRBV5-6 to TRBJ2-5, with TRBD1 as a possible D gene (5 bases). Trimming pared 3 bases from V and 1 base from J, leaving 16 bases between. The CDR3 consists of 16 residues. Germline CDR1 is SGHDT and CDR2 is YYEEEE. The CDR3 DNA reads TGTGCCAGCAGCTCCCTCCTACTGACAGTCCAAGAGACCCAGTACTTC. It is translated as CASSSLLLTVQETQYF.

The V gene is TRBV15, the J gene TRBJ1-6; a possible D gene is TRBD1 (6 bases). The CDR3 length is 14 residues. The V gene lost 0 bases and the J gene lost 9 bases, with 9 bases spanning the gap. In germline, CDR1 is LNHNV, CDR2 YYDKDF (reference sequence). The CDR3 sequence: CATSRDRGGSPLHF. The CDR3 DNA sequence: TGTGCCACCAGCAGAGACAGGGGAGGTTCACCCCTCCACTTT.

The V and J genes are TRBV14 and TRBJ2-7; 8 bases agree with TRBD2. Germline-derived CDR1 and CDR2 are SGHDN and FVKESK. Trimming took 8 bases from V and 5 from J; bases not matched to a gene: 14. The CDR3 contains 15 residues. The CDR3 spells CASSPERREVNEQYF. The CDR3 DNA follows: TGTGCCAGCTCCCCCGAGCGGCGGGAGGTAAACGAGCAGTACTTC.

The rearrangement links TRBV7-6 to TRBJ1-1; no clear D gene. Trimming stripped 2 bases from V and 7 bases from J, with 11 bases between. This CDR3 region has 13 residues. Germline V gene lookup returns CDR1 SGHVS and CDR2 FNYEAQ. In DNA, the CDR3 is TGTGCCAGCAGCTTATGGCAGGAGGATGAAGCTTTCTTT. Translation gives CASSLWQEDEAFF.

The chain employs TRBV5-4 and TRBJ2-1, with 9 bases fitting TRBD1. The CDR3 sequence is 13 residues long. CDR1 is SGHNT, CDR2 YYREEE, per germline (reference sequence). V was pared by 4 bases and J by 8 bases, with 4 bases of the junction left unmatched. This CDR3 is CASSRQGGDEQFF. CDR3 coding DNA: TGTGCCAGCAGCCGACAGGGGGGGGATGAGCAGTTCTTC.

This clone was observed a handful of times. V and J are TRBV27 and TRBJ2-7; D is unclear. Looked up from germline, CDR1 is MNHEY and CDR2 is SMNVEV (reference sequence). The CDR3 runs to 10 residues. The V and J ends lost 2 bases and 8 bases respectively, with 4 bases between them. The CDR3 loop reads CASSLRKQYF. The CDR3 nucleotides read TGTGCCAGCAGTTTAAGGAAGCAGTACTTC.

The rearrangement joins TRBV27 to TRBJ2-2; 9 positions match TRBD2. The germline CDR1 and CDR2 sequences are MNHEY and SMNVEV (reference sequence). The trim removed 5 bases at V and 4 bases at J, leaving 8 bases unmatched. The CDR3 has 16 amino acids. The CDR3 region has the DNA TGTGCCAGCAGTCTCTTAGCGGGAGTAGGCACCGGGGAGCTGTTTTTT. The encoded protein is CASSLLAGVGTGELFF.

This clone was observed a handful of times. This chain connects TRBV4-1 to TRBJ2-1; unclear D gene. Trimming left V 1 base short and J 7 bases short, with 11 bases between. CDR3 length equals 14 residues. CDR1 and CDR2 (germline): MGHRA, YSYEKL. For the CDR3, the DNA is TGCGCCAGCAGCCAAGCGGTACATGGGAATGAGCAGTTCTTC. Translation gives CASSQAVHGNEQFF.

This clone was seen more than once but under ten times. The chain employs TRBV4-1 and TRBJ1-1; D is unclear. CDR1 and CDR2 from the germline V gene are MGHRA and YSYEKL. V lost 0 bases and J 5 bases, leaving 7 bases between the germline ends. This CDR3 contains 13 residues. The chain's CDR3 is CASSQERRTEAFF. The CDR3, as DNA: TGCGCCAGCAGCCAAGAGAGGAGGACTGAAGCTTTCTTT.

The CDR3 region is CASSLAGGRETQYF. As DNA, the CDR3 is TGTGCCAGCAGCTTAGCGGGGGGGCGTGAGACCCAGTACTTC. V and J are TRBV7-2 and TRBJ2-5; a weak D match, TRBD2 (7 bases). Germline CDR1 is SGHTA and CDR2 is FQGNSA. Trimming shortened V by 0 bases and J by 5 bases, and 10 bases separated the two germline ends. This CDR3 spans 14 amino acids.

The sample holds many counts of this clone. The chain recombines TRBV2 with TRBJ1-1, with D possibly being TRBD1 (5 bases). Germline V gives CDR1 SNHLY, CDR2 FYNNEI. The CDR3 contains 14 residues. V was pared by 4 bases and J by 12 bases, with 21 bases between. The CDR3: CASSAAVSGFDPFF. CDR3 coding DNA: TGTGCCAGCAGTGCTGCTGTGTCAGGGTTTGATCCTTTCTTT.

The V call is TRBV4-3, the J call TRBJ2-7; TRBD2 might be the D (6 bases). The CDR3 has 14 amino acids. Trimming stripped 1 base from V and 3 bases from J, with 10 bases between. Germline loops: CDR1 LGHNA, CDR2 YSLEER. The CDR3 loop is CASSQGGSGYEQYF. CDR3 nucleotide sequence: TGCGCCAGCAGCCAAGGGGGTAGCGGCTACGAGCAGTACTTC.

This clone was detected a few times. V gene TRBV11-1 combines with J gene TRBJ1-1, with a tentative D call TRBD1 (6 bases). The germline CDR1 and CDR2 sequences are SGHAT and FQDESV (reference sequence). V was pared by 1 base and J by 3 bases, with 9 bases between. CDR3 length: 14 amino acids. This chain's CDR3 is CASSLEEGDTEAFF. CDR3 nucleotide sequence: TGTGCCAGCAGCTTAGAGGAGGGGGACACTGAAGCTTTCTTT. The whole variable domain, remainder taken from reference TRBV11-1 and TRBJ1-1, is EAEVAQSPRYKITEKSQAVAFWCDPISGHATLYWYRQILGQGPELLVQFQDESVVDDSQLPKDRFSAERLKGVDSTLKIQPAELGDSAMYLCASSLEEGDTEAFFGQGTRLTVV.

The CDR3 DNA sequence: TGTGCCAGCCAGGCCCAGGGGTACGAGCAGTACTTC. Translation: CASQAQGYEQYF. The chain combines TRBV25-1 with TRBJ2-7; D is possibly TRBD1 (6 bases). The V gene lost 8 bases and the J gene lost 4 bases, with 12 bases spanning the gap. Germline CDR1 reads MGHDK; CDR2 reads SYGVNS. CDR3 length: 12 amino acids.